The 20 T cell receptor beta chains presented below share a single source sample, sequenced in a study of cytomegalovirus exposure and HLA in healthy donors. Method: immunoSEQ multiplex PCR; TCRdb's copy keeps in-frame clones and lacks some. The sample lists roughly 60,000 clones, 90% to 95% seen once, with approximately 2% in the top ten. Material: PBMCs. The receptors were sampled from a young woman in good health and CMV-seronegative.

V gene TRBV5-1 combines with J gene TRBJ2-2; 11 bases line up with TRBD2. From germline, CDR1 is SGHRS and CDR2 YFSETQ. After removal of 4 bases from V and 4 bases from J, the junction contained 12 bases not matched to a gene. CDR3 size: 18 residues. The CDR3 sequence: CASSPAQLAGVSTGELFF. The CDR3 DNA follows: TGCGCCAGCAGCCCAGCCCAACTAGCGGGAGTTTCCACCGGGGAGCTGTTTTTT.

This chain connects TRBV11-3 to TRBJ2-1; 12 bases are a match to TRBD2. CDR1 and CDR2 from the germline V gene are SGHNT and YENEEA. The V and J ends lost 3 bases and 9 bases, in that order; junction bases with no gene match: 12. This CDR3 contains 17 residues. The CDR3 protein is CASSLELLAGGIVEQFF. The CDR3, as DNA: TGTGCCAGCAGCTTGGAACTACTAGCGGGAGGTATAGTTGAGCAGTTCTTC.

V and J are TRBV2 and TRBJ2-5; D is undetermined. CDR3 size: 10 residues. Germline CDR1 and CDR2: SNHLY and FYNNEI. Trimming removed 11 bases at V and 4 bases at J, with 8 bases between. The CDR3 protein is CASWAETQYF. The CDR3 DNA sequence: TGTGCCTCTTGGGCAGAGACCCAGTACTTC. The whole variable domain, remainder taken from reference TRBV2 and TRBJ2-5, is EPEVTQTPSHQVTQMGQEVILRCVPISNHLYFYWYRQILGQKVEFLVSFYNNEISEKSEIFDDQFSVERPDGSNFTLKIRSTKLEDSAMYFCASWAETQYFGPGTRLLVL.

The chain recombines TRBV5-1 with TRBJ1-1; D perhaps matches TRBD1 (5 bases). The CDR3 runs to 13 residues. The germline gives CDR1 SGHRS, CDR2 YFSETQ. Trimming pared 4 bases from V and 1 base from J, leaving 8 bases between. The CDR3 sequence is CASSLTGNTEAFF. The CDR3 bases are TGCGCCAGCAGCCTTACAGGGAACACTGAAGCTTTCTTT.

This chain connects TRBV29-1 to TRBJ2-1; no firm D call. CDR1 is SQVTM and CDR2 is ANQGSEA in the germline V gene. This CDR3 region has 10 residues. Trimming took off 5 bases at V and 10 bases at J, with 9 bases between the two ends. CDR3 protein: CSVSDSEQFF. The CDR3, as DNA: TGCAGCGTTTCAGACTCAGAGCAGTTCTTC.

In its sample, this clone was seen once. The rearrangement joins TRBV7-2 to TRBJ2-7; D may be TRBD1 (5 bases). The length of the CDR3 is 14 residues. Trimming pared 1 base from V and 4 bases from J, leaving 11 bases between. CDR1 and CDR2 (germline): SGHTA, FQGNSA. Here the CDR3 DNA reads TGTGCCAGCAGCTTAGGGGCAGGGAAATACGAGCAGTACTTC. Encoded protein: CASSLGAGKYEQYF.

V gene TRBV6-6 combines with J gene TRBJ2-3, with D tentatively TRBD2 (5 bases). The germline V gene encodes CDR1 MNHNY and CDR2 SVGAGI (reference sequence). V lost 5 bases and J lost 6, with 15 bases in between. CDR3 size: 14 residues. CDR3 bases: TGTGCCAGCAGTCTAGCCCAGATGGCGGATACGCAGTATTTT. It encodes CASSLAQMADTQYF.

In its sample, this clone was seen once. This chain links TRBV4-3 with TRBJ2-5; TRBD2 agrees at 10 bases. The germline V gene has CDR1 LGHNA and CDR2 YSLEER. The CDR3 is 15 amino acids. V shed 0 bases and J 4 bases; nucleotides not matched to a gene: 2. The CDR3 loop is CASSQEKREGETQYF. The CDR3 DNA reads TGCGCCAGCAGCCAAGAAAAGCGGGAGGGAGAGACCCAGTACTTC.

The J gene is TRBJ2-1, the V gene TRBV7-2, with D unresolved. From germline, CDR1 is SGHTA and CDR2 FQGNSA. Trimming left V 5 bases short and J 7 bases short, with 12 bases between. CDR3 size: 13 residues. The CDR3 loop reads CASSASRRNEQFF. The CDR3 DNA reads TGTGCCAGCAGCGCTTCTAGAAGGAATGAGCAGTTCTTC.

The chain is built from TRBV5-1 and TRBJ2-5; D possibly corresponds to TRBD2 (6 bases). The CDR3 totals 15 residues. The V gene's germline CDR1 is SGHRS and CDR2 YFSETQ. V was pared by 4 bases and J by 5 bases, with 18 bases between. The CDR3 DNA is TGCGCCAGCAGCGTCGGGGGAAGTCGAGGGGAGACCCAGTACTTC. Translated, it gives CASSVGGSRGETQYF.

The CDR3 bases are TGCGCCAGCAGCTTGGCCCTCGCAGGGGGTCGGAATGAGCAGTTCTTC. Protein product: CASSLALAGGRNEQFF. V is TRBV5-1 and J is TRBJ2-1; the match to TRBD1 covers 7 bases. The trim removed 0 bases at V and 7 bases at J, leaving 10 bases unmatched. The CDR3 contains 16 residues. Germline V CDR1 and CDR2: SGHRS, YFSETQ.

The rearrangement joins TRBV7-2 to TRBJ2-1; 8 nucleotides agree with TRBD2. The CDR3 has 14 residues. In germline, CDR1 is SGHTA, CDR2 FQGNSA. Trimming took 2 bases from V and 6 from J; bases not matched to a gene: 3. The CDR3 protein is CASSLSLAGNEQFF. Written as DNA, the CDR3 is TGTGCCAGCAGCTTAAGCCTAGCGGGCAATGAGCAGTTCTTC.

The CDR3 spells CASSRLRERYNEQFF. CDR3 nucleotide sequence: TGCGCCAGCAGCAGACTCCGGGAGAGATACAATGAGCAGTTCTTC. The chain employs TRBV10-1 and TRBJ2-1; D may be TRBD2 (6 bases). Trimming shortened V by 6 bases and J by 4 bases, and 16 bases separated the two germline ends. In germline, CDR1 is WNHNN, CDR2 SYGVQD (reference sequence). The CDR3 runs to 15 residues.

V and J are TRBV6-6 and TRBJ2-7; 14 nucleotides align to TRBD2. V was clipped by 6 bases and J by 7 bases; unmatched bases: 11. The CDR3 sequence is 16 residues long. Germline V gene lookup returns CDR1 MNHNY and CDR2 SVGAGI (reference sequence). The CDR3 here is CASSQGTSGSFEEQYF. The CDR3 DNA is TGTGCCAGCAGCCAAGGGACTAGCGGGAGTTTTGAAGAGCAGTACTTC.

V and J are TRBV30 and TRBJ2-7; 9 positions match TRBD2. Germline CDR1 reads GTSNPN; CDR2 reads SVGIG (reference sequence). V shed 5 bases, J shed 4 bases, and the junction held 9 bases outside the gene matches. This CDR3 region has 14 residues. CDR3 protein: CAWGRASGKYEQYF. The CDR3 DNA sequence: TGTGCCTGGGGTCGCGCTAGCGGGAAATACGAGCAGTACTTC.

Written as DNA, the CDR3 is TGTGCCAGCAGTCCGGGTCCCGGGGAGCTGTTTTTT. This codes for CASSPGPGELFF. The gene calls are TRBV27 and TRBJ2-2, with unresolved D. This CDR3 spans 12 amino acids. Per the germline V gene, CDR1 is MNHEY and CDR2 is SMNVEV (reference sequence). With 5 bases removed from V and 6 bases from J, the gap between germline ends came to 7 bases.

The gene calls are TRBV10-3 and TRBJ1-1; D is perhaps TRBD1 (6 bases). V gave up 10 bases and J gave up 0 bases, with 12 bases separating them. Germline CDR1 ENHRY, CDR2 SYGVKD. The length of the CDR3 is 13 residues. CDR3 DNA sequence: TGTGCCACGAGTACAGGGATGAACACTGAAGCTTTCTTT. It is translated as CATSTGMNTEAFF.

This chain connects TRBV6-5 to TRBJ1-1, with TRBD1 matching over 8 bases. CDR3 size: 14 residues. V lost 5 bases and J lost 6; bases outside the gene matches: 8. Germline values: CDR1 MNHEY, CDR2 SVGAGI. The CDR3 sequence is CASSTTGVTAEAFF. CDR3 sequence (DNA): TGTGCCAGCAGTACGACAGGGGTAACAGCTGAAGCTTTCTTT.

The chain carries TRBV6-1 and TRBJ2-1, with TRBD1 matching 9 bases. V was pared by 4 bases and J by 4 bases, with 11 bases of the junction left unmatched. The CDR3 has 17 residues. Germline lookup yields CDR1 MNHNS and CDR2 SASEGT. CDR3 nucleotides: TGTGCCAGCAGTGGTGGACAGGGGATGTATACTTACAATGAGCAGTTCTTC. The encoded protein is CASSGGQGMYTYNEQFF.

The rearrangement uses TRBV6-1 and TRBJ1-3; D gene ambiguous. V lost 3 bases and J 0 bases, leaving 15 bases between the germline ends. CDR1 is MNHNS and CDR2 is SASEGT in the germline V gene. The CDR3 consists of 17 residues. CDR3 in amino acids: CASSDNLRLSSGNTIYF. CDR3 bases: TGTGCCAGCAGTGACAACCTACGACTGTCCTCTGGAAACACCATATATTTT.